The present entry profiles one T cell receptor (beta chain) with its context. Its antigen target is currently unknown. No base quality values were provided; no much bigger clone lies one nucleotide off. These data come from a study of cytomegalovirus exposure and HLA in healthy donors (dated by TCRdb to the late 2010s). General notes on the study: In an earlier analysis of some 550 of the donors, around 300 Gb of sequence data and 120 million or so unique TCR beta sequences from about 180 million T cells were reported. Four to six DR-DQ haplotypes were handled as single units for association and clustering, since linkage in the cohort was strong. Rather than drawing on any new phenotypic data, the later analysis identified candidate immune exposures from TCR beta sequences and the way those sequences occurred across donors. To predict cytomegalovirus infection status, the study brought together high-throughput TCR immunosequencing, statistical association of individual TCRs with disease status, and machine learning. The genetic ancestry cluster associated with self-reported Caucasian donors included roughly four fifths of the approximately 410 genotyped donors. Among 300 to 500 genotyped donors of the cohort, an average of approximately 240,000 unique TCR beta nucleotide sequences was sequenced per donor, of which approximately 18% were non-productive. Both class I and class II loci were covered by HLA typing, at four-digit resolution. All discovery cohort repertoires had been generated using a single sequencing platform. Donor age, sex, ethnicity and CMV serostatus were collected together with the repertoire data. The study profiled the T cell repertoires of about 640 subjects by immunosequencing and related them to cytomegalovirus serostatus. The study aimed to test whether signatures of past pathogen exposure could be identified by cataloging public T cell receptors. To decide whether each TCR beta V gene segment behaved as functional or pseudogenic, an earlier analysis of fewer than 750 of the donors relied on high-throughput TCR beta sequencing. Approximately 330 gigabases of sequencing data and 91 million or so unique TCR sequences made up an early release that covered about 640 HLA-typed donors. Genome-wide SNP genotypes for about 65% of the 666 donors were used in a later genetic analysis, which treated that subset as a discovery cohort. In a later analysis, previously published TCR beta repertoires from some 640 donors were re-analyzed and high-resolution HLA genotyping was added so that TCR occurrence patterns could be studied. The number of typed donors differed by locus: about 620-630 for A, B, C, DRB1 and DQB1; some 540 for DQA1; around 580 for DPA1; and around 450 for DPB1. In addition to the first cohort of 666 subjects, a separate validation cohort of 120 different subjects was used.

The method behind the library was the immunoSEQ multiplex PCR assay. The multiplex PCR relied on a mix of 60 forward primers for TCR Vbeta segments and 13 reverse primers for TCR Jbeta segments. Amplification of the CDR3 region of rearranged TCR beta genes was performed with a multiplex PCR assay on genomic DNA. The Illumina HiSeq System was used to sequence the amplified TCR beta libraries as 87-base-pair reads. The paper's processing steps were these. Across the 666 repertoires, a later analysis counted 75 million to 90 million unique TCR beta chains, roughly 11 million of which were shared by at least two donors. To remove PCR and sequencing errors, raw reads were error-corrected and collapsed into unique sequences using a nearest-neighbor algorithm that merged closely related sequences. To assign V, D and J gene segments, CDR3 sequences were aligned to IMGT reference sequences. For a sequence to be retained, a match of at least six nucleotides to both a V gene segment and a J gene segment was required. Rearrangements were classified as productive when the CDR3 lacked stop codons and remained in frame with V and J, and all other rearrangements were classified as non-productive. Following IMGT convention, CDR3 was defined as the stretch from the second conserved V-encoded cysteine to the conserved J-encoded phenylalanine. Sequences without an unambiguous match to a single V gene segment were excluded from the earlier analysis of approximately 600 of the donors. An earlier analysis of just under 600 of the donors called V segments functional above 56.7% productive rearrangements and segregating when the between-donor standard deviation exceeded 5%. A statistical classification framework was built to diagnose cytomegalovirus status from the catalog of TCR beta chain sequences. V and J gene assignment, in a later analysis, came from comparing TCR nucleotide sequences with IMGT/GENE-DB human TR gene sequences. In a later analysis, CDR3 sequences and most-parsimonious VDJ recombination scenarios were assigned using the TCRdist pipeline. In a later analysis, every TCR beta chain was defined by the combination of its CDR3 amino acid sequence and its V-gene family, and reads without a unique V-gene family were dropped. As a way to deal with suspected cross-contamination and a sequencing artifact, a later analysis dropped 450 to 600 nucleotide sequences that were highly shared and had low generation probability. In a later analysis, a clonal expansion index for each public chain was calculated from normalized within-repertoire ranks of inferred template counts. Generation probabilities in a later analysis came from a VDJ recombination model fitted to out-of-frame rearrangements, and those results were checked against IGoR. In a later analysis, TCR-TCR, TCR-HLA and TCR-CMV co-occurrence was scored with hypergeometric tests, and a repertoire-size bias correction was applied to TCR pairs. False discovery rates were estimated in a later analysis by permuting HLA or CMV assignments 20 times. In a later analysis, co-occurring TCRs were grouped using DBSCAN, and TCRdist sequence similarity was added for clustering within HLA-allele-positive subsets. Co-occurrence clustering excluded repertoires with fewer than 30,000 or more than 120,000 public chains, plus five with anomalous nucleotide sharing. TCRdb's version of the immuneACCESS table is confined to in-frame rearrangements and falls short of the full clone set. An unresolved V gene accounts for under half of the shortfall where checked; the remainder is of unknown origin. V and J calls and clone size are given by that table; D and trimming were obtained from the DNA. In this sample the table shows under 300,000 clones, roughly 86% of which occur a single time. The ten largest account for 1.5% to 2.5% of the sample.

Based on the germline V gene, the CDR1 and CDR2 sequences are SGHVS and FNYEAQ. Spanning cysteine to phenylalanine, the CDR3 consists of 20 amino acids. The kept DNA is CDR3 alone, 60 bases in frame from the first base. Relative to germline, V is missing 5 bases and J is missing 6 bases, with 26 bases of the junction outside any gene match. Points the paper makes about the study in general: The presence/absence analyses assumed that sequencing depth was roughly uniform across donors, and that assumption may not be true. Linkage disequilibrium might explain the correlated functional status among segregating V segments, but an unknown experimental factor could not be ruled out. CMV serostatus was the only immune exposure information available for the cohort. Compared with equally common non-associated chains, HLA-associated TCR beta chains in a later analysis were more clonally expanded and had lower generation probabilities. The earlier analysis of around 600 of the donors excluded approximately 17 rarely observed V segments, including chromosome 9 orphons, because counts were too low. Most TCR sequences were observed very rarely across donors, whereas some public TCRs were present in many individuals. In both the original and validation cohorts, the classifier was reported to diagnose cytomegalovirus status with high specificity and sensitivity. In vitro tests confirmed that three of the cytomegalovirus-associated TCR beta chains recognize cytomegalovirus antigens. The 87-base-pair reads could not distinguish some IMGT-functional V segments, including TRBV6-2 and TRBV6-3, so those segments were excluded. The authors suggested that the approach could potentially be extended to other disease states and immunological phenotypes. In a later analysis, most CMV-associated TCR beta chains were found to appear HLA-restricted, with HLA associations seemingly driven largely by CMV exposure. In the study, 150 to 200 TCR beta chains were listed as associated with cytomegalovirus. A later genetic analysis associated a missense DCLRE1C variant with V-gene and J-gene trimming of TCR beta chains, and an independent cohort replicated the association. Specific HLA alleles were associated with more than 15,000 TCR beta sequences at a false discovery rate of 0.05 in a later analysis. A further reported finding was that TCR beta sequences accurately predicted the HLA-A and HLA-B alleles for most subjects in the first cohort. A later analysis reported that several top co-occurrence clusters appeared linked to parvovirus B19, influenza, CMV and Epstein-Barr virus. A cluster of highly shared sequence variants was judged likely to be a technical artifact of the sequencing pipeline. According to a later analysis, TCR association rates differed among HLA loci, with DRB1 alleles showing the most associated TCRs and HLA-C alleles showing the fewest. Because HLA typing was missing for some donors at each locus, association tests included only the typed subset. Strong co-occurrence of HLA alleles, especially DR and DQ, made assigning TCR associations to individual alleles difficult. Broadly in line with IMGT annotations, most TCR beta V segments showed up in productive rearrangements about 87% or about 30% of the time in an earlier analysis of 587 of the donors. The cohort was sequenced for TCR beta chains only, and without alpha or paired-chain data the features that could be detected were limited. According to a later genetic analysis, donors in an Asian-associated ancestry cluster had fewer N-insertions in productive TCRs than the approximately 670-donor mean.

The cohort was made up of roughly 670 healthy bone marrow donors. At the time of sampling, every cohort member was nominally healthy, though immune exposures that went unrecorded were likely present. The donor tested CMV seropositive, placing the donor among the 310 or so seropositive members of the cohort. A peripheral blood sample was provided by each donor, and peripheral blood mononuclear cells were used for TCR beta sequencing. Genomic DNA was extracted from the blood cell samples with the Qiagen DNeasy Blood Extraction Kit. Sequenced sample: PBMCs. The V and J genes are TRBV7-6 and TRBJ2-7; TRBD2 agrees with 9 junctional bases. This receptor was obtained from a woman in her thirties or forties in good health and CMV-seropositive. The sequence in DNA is TGTGCCAGCAGCGCCCTGCTGGACACCGGATATAGCGGGAGACACCTCGAGCAGTACTTC. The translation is CASSALLDTGYSGRHLEQYF.